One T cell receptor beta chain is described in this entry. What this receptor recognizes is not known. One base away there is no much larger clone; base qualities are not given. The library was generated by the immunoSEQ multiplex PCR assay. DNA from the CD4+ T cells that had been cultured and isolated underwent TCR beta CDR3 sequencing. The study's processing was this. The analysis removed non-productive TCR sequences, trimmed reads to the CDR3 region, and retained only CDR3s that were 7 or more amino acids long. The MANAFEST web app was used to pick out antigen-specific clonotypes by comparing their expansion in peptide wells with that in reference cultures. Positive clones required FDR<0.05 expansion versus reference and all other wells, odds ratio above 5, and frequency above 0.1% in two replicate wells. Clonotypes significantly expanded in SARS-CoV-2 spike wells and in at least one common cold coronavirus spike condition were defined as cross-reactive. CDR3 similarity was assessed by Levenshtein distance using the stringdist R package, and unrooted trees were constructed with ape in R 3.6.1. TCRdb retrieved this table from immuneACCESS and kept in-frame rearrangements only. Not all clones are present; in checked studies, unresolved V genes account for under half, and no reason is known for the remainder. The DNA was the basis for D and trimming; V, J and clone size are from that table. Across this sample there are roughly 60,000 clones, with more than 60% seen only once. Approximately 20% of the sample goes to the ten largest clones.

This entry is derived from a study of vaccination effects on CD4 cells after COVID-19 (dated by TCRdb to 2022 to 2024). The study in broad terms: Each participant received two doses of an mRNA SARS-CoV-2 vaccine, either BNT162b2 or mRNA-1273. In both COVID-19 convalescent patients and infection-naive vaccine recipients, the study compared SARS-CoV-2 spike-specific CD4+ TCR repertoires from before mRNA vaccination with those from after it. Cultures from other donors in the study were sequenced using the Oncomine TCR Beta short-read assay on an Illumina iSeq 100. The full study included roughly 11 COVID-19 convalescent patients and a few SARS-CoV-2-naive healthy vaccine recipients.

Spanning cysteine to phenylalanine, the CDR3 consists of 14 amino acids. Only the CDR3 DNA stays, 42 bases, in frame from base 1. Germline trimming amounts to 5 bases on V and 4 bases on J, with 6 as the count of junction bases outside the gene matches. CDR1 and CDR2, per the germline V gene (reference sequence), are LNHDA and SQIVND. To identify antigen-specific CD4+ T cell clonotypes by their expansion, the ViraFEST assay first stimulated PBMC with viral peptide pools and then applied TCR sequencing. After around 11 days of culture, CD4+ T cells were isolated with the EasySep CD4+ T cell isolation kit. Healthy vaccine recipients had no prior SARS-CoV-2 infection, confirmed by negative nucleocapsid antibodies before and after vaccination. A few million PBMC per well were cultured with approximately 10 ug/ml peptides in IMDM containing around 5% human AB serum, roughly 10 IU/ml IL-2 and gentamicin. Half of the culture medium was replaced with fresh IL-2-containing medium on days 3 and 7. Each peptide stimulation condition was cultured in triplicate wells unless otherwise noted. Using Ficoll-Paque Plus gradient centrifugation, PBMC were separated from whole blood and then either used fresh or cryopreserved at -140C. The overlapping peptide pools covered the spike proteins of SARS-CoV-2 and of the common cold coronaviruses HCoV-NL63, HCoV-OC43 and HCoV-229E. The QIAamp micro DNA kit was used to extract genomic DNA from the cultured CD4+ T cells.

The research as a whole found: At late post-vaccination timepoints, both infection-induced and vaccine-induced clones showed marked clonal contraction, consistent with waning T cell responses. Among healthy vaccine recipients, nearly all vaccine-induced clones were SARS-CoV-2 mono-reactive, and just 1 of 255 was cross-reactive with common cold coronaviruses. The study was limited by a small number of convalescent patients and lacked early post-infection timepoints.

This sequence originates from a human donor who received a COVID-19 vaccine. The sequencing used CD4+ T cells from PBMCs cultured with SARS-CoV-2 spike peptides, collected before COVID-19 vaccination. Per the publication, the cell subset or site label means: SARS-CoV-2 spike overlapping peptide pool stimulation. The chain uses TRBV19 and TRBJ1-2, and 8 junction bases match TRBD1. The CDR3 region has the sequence CASSPPGGGYGYTF. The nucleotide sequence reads TGTGCCAGTAGTCCACCAGGGGGCGGCTATGGCTACACCTTC.